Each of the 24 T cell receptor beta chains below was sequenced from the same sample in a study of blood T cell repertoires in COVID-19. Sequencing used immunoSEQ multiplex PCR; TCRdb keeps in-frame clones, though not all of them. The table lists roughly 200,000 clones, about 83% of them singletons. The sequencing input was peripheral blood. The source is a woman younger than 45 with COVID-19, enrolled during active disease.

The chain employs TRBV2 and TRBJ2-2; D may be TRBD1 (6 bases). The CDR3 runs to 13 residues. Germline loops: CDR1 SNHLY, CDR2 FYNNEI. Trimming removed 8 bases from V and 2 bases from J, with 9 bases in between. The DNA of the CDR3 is TGTGCCAGCCGGACAGATAACACCGGGGAGCTGTTTTTT. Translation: CASRTDNTGELFF.

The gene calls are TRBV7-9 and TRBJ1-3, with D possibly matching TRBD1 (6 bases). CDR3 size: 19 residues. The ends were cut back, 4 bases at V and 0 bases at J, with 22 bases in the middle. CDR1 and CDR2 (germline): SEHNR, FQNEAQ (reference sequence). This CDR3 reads CASSSRSTGSASSGNTIYF. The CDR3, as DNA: TGTGCCAGCAGCTCGCGGAGCACAGGGTCGGCGTCCTCTGGAAACACCATATATTTT. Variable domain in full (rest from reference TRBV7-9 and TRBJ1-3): DTGVSQNPRHKITKRGQNVTFRCDPISEHNRLYWYRQTLGQGPEFLTYFQNEAQLEKSRLLSDRFSAERPKGSFSTLEIQRTEQGDSAMYLCASSSRSTGSASSGNTIYFGEGSWLTVV.

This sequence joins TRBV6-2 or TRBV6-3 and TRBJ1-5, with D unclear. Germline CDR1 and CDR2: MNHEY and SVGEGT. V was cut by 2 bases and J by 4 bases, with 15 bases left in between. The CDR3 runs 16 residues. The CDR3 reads CASSYPRIGFNQPQHF. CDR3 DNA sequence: TGTGCCAGCAGTTACCCTCGGATCGGGTTTAATCAGCCCCAGCATTTT.

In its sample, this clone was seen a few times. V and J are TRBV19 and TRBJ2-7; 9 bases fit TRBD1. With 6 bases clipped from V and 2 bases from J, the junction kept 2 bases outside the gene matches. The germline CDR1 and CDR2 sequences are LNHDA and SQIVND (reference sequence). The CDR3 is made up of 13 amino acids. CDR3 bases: TGTGCCAGTAGCCGGACAGGGGCCTACGAGCAGTACTTC. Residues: CASSRTGAYEQYF.

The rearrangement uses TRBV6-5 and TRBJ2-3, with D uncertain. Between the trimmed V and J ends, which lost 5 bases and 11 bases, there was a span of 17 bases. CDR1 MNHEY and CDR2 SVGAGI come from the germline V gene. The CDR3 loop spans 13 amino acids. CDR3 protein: CASSPPGLWRQYF. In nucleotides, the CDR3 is TGTGCCAGCAGTCCACCCGGCCTTTGGAGGCAGTATTTT.

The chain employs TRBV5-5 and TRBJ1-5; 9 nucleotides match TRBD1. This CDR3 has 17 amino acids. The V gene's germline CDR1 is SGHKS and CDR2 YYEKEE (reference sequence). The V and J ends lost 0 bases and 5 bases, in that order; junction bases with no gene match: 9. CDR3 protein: CASSLELGQGHHQPQHF. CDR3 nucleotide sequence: TGTGCCAGCAGCTTGGAGTTGGGACAGGGCCATCATCAGCCCCAGCATTTT.

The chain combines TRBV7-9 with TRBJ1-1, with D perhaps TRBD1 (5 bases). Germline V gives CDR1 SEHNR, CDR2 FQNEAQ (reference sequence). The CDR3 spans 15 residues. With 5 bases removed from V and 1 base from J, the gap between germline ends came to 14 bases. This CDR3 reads CASSLRGKTNTEAFF. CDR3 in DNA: TGTGCCAGCAGCCTGCGGGGGAAGACGAACACTGAAGCTTTCTTT.

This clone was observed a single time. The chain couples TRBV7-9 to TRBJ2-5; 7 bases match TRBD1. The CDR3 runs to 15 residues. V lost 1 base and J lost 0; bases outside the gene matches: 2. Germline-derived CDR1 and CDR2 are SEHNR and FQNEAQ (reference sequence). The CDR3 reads CASSLGGTDQETQYF. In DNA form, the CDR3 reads TGTGCCAGCAGCTTAGGGGGGACAGACCAAGAGACCCAGTACTTC.

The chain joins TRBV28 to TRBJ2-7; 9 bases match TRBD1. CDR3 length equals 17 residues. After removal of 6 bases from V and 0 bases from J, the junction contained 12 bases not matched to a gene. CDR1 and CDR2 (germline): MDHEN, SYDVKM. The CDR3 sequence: CASSPGQGFGSSYEQYF. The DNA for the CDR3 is TGTGCCAGCAGCCCCGGACAGGGGTTTGGCAGCTCCTACGAGCAGTACTTC.

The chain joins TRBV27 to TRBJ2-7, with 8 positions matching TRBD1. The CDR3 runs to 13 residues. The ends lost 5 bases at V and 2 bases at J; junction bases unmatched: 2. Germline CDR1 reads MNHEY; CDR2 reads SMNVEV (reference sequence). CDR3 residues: CASSDRGPYEQYF. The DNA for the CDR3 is TGTGCCAGCAGTGACAGGGGACCCTACGAGCAGTACTTC.

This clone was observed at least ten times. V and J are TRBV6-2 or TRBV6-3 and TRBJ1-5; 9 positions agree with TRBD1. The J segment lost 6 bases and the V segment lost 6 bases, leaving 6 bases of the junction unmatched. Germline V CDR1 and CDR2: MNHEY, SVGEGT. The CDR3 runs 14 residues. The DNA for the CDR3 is TGTGCCAGCAGCTCAGGACAGGGGAGTCAGCCCCAGCATTTT. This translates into CASSSGQGSQPQHF.

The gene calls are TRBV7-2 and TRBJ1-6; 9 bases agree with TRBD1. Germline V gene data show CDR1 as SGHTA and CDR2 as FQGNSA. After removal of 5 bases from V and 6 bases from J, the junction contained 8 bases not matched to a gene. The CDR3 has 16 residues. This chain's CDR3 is CASSAATGGINSPLHF. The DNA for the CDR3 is TGTGCCAGCAGCGCAGCGACAGGGGGAATTAATTCACCCCTCCACTTT.

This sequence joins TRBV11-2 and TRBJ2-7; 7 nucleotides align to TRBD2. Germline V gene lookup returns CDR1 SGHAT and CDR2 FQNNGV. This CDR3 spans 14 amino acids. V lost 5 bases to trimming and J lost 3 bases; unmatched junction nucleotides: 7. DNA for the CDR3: TGTGCCAGCAGCCCGCGGGGGAATTACTACGAGCAGTACTTC. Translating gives CASSPRGNYYEQYF.

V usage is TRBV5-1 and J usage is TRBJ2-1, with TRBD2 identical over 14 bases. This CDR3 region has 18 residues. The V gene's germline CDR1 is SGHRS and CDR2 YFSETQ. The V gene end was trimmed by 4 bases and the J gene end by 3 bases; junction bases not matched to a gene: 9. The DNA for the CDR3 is TGCGCCAGCAGCGGCCCGGGACTAGCGGGAGAGGTCTACAATGAGCAGTTCTTC. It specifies CASSGPGLAGEVYNEQFF.

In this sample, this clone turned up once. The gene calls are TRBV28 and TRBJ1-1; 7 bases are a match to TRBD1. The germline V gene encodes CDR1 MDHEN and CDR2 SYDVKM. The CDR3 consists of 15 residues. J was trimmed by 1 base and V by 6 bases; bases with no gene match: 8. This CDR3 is CASSDPGQTNTEAFF. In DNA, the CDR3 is TGTGCCAGCAGCGACCCGGGACAGACGAACACTGAAGCTTTCTTT.

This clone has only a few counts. As DNA, the CDR3 is TGTGCCAGCAGTTCAGCCAGGGGTTTCGATTCACCCCTCCACTTT. This translates into CASSSARGFDSPLHF. The rearrangement links TRBV7-2 to TRBJ1-6, with D possibly being TRBD1 (6 bases). Germline CDR1 and CDR2: SGHTA and FQGNSA. The CDR3 spans 15 residues. Between the trimmed V and J ends, which lost 6 bases and 8 bases, there was a span of 17 bases.

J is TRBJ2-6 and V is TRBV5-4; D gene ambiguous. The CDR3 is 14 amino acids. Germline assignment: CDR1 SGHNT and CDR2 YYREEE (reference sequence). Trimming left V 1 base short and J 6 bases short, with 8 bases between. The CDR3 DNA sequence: TGTGCCAGCAGCTTGATTCGTTCGGCCAACGTCCTGACTTTC. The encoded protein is CASSLIRSANVLTF.

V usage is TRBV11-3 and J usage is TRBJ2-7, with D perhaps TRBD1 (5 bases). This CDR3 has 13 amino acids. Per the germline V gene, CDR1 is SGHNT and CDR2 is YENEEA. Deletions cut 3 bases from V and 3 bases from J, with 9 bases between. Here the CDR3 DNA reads TGTGCCAGCAGCTTTCGCACAGGCTACGAGCAGTACTTC. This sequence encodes CASSFRTGYEQYF.

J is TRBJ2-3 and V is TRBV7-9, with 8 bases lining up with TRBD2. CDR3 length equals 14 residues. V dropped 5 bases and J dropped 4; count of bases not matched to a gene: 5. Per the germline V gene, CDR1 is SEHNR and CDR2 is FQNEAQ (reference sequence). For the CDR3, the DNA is TGTGCCAGCAGCCTACGGACTAGCCCAGATACGCAGTATTTT. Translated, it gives CASSLRTSPDTQYF.

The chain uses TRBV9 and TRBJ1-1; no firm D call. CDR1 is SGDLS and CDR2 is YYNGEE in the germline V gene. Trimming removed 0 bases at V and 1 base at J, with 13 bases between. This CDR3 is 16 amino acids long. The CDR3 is CASSVDPRTGNTEAFF. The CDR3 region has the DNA TGTGCCAGCAGCGTAGATCCCAGAACGGGGAACACTGAAGCTTTCTTT.

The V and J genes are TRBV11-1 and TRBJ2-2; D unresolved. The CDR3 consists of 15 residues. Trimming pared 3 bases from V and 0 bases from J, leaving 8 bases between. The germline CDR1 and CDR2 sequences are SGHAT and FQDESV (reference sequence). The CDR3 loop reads CASSFRVSNTGELFF. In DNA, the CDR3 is TGTGCCAGCAGCTTTCGGGTTTCGAACACCGGGGAGCTGTTTTTT.

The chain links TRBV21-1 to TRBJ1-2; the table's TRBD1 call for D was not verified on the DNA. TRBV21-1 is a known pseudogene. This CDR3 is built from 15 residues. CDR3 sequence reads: CASSLGTEFYYGYTF. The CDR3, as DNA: TGTGCCAGCAGCCTGGGGACAGAATTTTACTATGGCTACACCTTC.

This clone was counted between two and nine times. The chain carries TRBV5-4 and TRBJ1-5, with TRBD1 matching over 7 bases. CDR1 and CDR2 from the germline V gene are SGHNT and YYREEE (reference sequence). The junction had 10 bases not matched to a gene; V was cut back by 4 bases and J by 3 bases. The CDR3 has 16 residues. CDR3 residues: CASSMTRDSNNQPQHF. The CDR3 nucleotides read TGTGCCAGCAGCATGACTCGGGACAGCAACAATCAGCCCCAGCATTTT. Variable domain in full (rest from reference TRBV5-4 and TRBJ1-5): ETGVTQSPTHLIKTRGQQVTLRCSSQSGHNTVSWYQQALGQGPQFIFQYYREEENGRGNFPPRFSGLQFPNYSSELNVNALELDDSALYLCASSMTRDSNNQPQHFGDGTRLSIL.

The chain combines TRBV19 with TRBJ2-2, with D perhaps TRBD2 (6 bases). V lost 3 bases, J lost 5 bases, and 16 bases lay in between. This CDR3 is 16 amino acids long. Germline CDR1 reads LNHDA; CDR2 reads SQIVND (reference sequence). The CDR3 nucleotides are TGTGCCAGTAGTATTGAGTGGCGGGGATTTACCGGGGAGCTGTTTTTT. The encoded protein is CASSIEWRGFTGELFF.